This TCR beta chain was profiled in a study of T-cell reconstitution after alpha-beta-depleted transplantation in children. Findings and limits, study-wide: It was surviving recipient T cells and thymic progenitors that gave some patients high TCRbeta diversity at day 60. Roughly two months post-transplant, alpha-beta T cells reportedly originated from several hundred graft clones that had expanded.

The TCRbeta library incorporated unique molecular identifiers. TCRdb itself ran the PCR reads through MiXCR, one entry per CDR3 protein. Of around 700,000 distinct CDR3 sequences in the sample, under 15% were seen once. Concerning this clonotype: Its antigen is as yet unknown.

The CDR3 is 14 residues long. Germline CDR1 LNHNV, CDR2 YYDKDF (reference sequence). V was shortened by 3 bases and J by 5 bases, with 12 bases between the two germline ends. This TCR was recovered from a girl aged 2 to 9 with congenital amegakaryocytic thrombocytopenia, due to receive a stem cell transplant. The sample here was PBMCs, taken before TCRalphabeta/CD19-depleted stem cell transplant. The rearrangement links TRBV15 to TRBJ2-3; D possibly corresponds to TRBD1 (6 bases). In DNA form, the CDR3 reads TGTGCCACCAGCAGTGAAAACAGGGTAGATACGCAGTATTTT. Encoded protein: CATSSENRVDTQYF. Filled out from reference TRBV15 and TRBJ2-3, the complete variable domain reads DAMVIQNPRYQVTQFGKPVTLSCSQTLNHNVMYWYQQKSSQAPKLLFHYYDKDFNNEADTPDNFQSRRPNTSFCFLDIRSPGLGDTAMYLCATSSENRVDTQYFGPGTRLTVL.